This T cell receptor beta chain was retrieved from a study of breast tumors, draining lymph nodes, adjacent tissues. TCRdb processed the multiplex PCR reads anew with MiXCR; each CDR3 protein has one entry. This table holds about 89,000 distinct CDR3 sequences, roughly 29% found once. This CDR3 is built from 13 residues. Germline CDR1 reads SGDLS; CDR2 reads YYNGEE. Trimming took 1 base from V and 11 from J, leaving 12 bases between them. Samples came from axillary lymph nodes draining the breast cancer. The chain carries TRBV9 and TRBJ2-2, with D possibly matching TRBD1 (5 bases). The sequenced material came from axillary lymph node tissue. This receptor was identified in a female donor with breast cancer. Some clones in this sample may be carry-over from other donors' samples. Here the CDR3 reads CASSVKGFDELFF. The CDR3, as DNA: TGTGCCAGCAGCGTAAAGGGGTTCGATGAGCTGTTTTTT. Together with reference TRBV9 and TRBJ2-2, the CDR3 gives the full variable domain: DSGVTQTPKHLITATGQRVTLRCSPRSGDLSVYWYQQSLDQGLQFLIQYYNGEERAKGNILERFSAQQFPDLHSELNLSSLELGDSALYFCASSVKGFDELFFGEGSRLTVL.